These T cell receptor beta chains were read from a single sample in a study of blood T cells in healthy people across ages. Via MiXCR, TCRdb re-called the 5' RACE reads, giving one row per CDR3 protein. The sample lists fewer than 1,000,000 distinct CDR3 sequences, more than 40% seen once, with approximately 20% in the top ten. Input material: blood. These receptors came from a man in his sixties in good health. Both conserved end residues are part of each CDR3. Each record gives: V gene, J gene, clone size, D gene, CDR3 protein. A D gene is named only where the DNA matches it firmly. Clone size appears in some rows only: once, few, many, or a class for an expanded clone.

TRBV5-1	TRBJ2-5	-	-	CASSLHREETQYF
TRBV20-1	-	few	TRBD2	CSAARLAEGTQYF
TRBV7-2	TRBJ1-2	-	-	CASSPGLPYGYTF
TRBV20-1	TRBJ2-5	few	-	CSPMDSIKTQYF
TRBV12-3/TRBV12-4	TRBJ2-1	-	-	CASSAGKTYEQFF
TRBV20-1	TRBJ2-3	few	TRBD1	CSARPGQNTDTQYF
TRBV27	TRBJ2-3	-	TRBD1	CASSSTGADADTHYF
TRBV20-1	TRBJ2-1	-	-	CSASMDGDTLLIYNEQFF
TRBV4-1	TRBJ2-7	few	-	CASSQRVWGYYEQYF
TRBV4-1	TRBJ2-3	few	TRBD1	CASSQDPGQGATDTQYF
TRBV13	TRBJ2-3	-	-	CASSFKIGTQYF
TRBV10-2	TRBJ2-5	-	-	CASSDIGGNYNEQYF
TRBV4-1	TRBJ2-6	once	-	CANSLDSPSSGANVLTF
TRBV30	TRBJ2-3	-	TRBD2	CAWRGLAGGTQYF
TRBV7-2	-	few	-	CASSLVPEGWETQYF
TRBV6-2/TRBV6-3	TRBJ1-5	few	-	CASRQAGFHQPQHF
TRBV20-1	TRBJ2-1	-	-	CSARASVGEYNEQFF
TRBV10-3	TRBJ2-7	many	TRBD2	CAISDLAGSTYEQYF
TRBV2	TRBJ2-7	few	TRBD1	CASSERGQGVHEQYF
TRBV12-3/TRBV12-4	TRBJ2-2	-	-	CASTLGTGSGELFF
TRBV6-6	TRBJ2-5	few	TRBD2	CASSYAGTSGGEETQYF
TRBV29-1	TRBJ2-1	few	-	CSVEEGGPMQFF
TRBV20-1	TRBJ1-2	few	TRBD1	CSAREQGTGKSGYTF
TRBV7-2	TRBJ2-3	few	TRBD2	CASSPSGVTDTQYF
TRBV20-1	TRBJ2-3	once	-	CSASFSTGGSDTQYF
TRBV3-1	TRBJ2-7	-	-	CASSQERGFRGNEQYF
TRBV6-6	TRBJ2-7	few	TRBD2	CASRIAGGPIHDEQYF
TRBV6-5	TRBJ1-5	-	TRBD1	CASRDSENSNQPQHF
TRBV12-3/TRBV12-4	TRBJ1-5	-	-	CASSFRQGNSNQPQHF
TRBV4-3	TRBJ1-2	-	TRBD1	CASSQDRDRANYGYTF
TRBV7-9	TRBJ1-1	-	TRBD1	CASSLGQGVGTEAFF
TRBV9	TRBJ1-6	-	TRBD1	CASSIQGDRGSPLHF
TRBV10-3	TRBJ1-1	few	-	CAISDRGNTEAFF